The rows below give T cell receptor beta chains drawn from one sample of a study of cytomegalovirus exposure and HLA in healthy donors. Generated by immunoSEQ multiplex PCR, the TCRdb table keeps only in-frame clones and is missing some. The sample comprises over 110,000 clones, 70% to 80% of which are singletons, and 2% to 2.5% rests with the top ten. Material for sequencing was PBMCs. The receptors shown here come from a woman aged 18-29 years in good health and CMV-seropositive. CDR3s include the opening cysteine and the closing phenylalanine or tryptophan. The D gene is left open where the match is weak. Size is stated for part of the rows, as once, few or many counts, or as a class when the clone is expanded.

clone_size: NA; v_call: TRBV5-8; d_call: TRBD1; j_call: TRBJ2-5; cdr3_aa: CASHMRGTGAETQYF; cdr3_nt: TGTGCCAGCCATATGCGCGGGACAGGGGCAGAGACCCAGTACTTC
clone_size: NA; v_call: TRBV4-1; d_call: NA; j_call: TRBJ1-1; cdr3_aa: CASSQTLETEAFF; cdr3_nt: TGCGCCAGCAGCCAGACCCTGGAGACTGAAGCTTTCTTT
clone_size: NA; v_call: TRBV6-6; d_call: TRBD1; j_call: TRBJ1-1; cdr3_aa: CASSRQGSNTEAFF; cdr3_nt: TGTGCCAGCAGCCGACAGGGGTCGAACACTGAAGCTTTCTTT
clone_size: NA; v_call: TRBV9; d_call: TRBD1; j_call: TRBJ2-5; cdr3_aa: CASSGIGTGGPQYF; cdr3_nt: TGTGCCAGCAGCGGGATCGGGACAGGGGGCCCCCAGTACTTC
clone_size: NA; v_call: TRBV7-8; d_call: NA; j_call: TRBJ2-7; cdr3_aa: CASRGRGSYEQYF; cdr3_nt: TGTGCCAGCAGGGGAAGGGGAAGCTACGAGCAGTACTTC
clone_size: NA; v_call: TRBV5-1; d_call: TRBD1; j_call: TRBJ1-2; cdr3_aa: CASSLNRQGRGYVYTF; cdr3_nt: TGCGCCAGCAGCCTCAACCGACAGGGGAGGGGGTATGTCTACACCTTC
clone_size: NA; v_call: TRBV11-2; d_call: NA; j_call: TRBJ2-3; cdr3_aa: CASSLEVSLTDTQYF; cdr3_nt: TGTGCCAGCAGCTTAGAGGTTAGCCTCACAGATACGCAGTATTTT
clone_size: NA; v_call: TRBV5-4; d_call: TRBD1; j_call: TRBJ1-1; cdr3_aa: CASSHGTGGEAFF; cdr3_nt: TGTGCCAGCAGCCACGGGACAGGAGGAGAAGCTTTCTTT
clone_size: few; v_call: TRBV4-1; d_call: NA; j_call: TRBJ2-3; cdr3_aa: CASSQVGGGDPTDTQYF; cdr3_nt: TGCGCCAGCAGCCAAGTTGGGGGCGGAGATCCTACAGATACGCAGTATTTT
clone_size: NA; v_call: TRBV28; d_call: NA; j_call: TRBJ2-1; cdr3_aa: CASAKLNEQFF; cdr3_nt: TGTGCCAGCGCGAAGCTCAATGAGCAGTTCTTC
clone_size: NA; v_call: TRBV6-1; d_call: NA; j_call: TRBJ1-2; cdr3_aa: CASSGQSPANYGYTF; cdr3_nt: TGTGCCAGCAGTGGACAGTCTCCAGCTAACTATGGCTACACCTTC
clone_size: few; v_call: TRBV19; d_call: TRBD1; j_call: TRBJ1-4; cdr3_aa: CASTKDRFNEKLFF; cdr3_nt: TGTGCCAGTACCAAGGACAGGTTTAATGAAAAACTGTTTTTT
clone_size: NA; v_call: TRBV18; d_call: NA; j_call: TRBJ1-5; cdr3_aa: CASSPSQGRGNQPQHF; cdr3_nt: TGTGCCAGCTCACCATCACAGGGAAGGGGCAATCAGCCCCAGCATTTT
clone_size: NA; v_call: TRBV7-8; d_call: TRBD1; j_call: TRBJ2-2; cdr3_aa: CASSSLAGDSLTGELFF; cdr3_nt: TGTGCCAGCAGCTCCCTGGCAGGGGACAGTCTCACCGGGGAGCTGTTTTTT
clone_size: NA; v_call: TRBV4-3; d_call: NA; j_call: TRBJ2-1; cdr3_aa: CASSQDPQFFYNEQFF; cdr3_nt: TGCGCCAGCAGCCAAGATCCCCAGTTCTTCTACAATGAGCAGTTCTTC
clone_size: NA; v_call: TRBV5-1; d_call: NA; j_call: TRBJ2-4; cdr3_aa: CASSPDSGIAKNIQYF; cdr3_nt: TGCGCCAGCAGCCCCGATTCAGGAATAGCCAAAAACATTCAGTACTTC
clone_size: NA; v_call: TRBV5-1; d_call: TRBD2; j_call: TRBJ2-2; cdr3_aa: CASSRGGQDTGELFF; cdr3_nt: TGCGCCAGCAGTCGGGGGGGCCAGGACACCGGGGAGCTGTTTTTT
clone_size: NA; v_call: TRBV29-1; d_call: NA; j_call: TRBJ1-2; cdr3_aa: CSVDSEERLYGYTF; cdr3_nt: TGCAGCGTTGACTCGGAGGAGCGGCTTTATGGCTACACCTTC
clone_size: NA; v_call: TRBV29-1; d_call: NA; j_call: TRBJ2-4; cdr3_aa: CSVELTGRNIQYF; cdr3_nt: TGCAGCGTTGAACTGACAGGGAGGAACATTCAGTACTTC